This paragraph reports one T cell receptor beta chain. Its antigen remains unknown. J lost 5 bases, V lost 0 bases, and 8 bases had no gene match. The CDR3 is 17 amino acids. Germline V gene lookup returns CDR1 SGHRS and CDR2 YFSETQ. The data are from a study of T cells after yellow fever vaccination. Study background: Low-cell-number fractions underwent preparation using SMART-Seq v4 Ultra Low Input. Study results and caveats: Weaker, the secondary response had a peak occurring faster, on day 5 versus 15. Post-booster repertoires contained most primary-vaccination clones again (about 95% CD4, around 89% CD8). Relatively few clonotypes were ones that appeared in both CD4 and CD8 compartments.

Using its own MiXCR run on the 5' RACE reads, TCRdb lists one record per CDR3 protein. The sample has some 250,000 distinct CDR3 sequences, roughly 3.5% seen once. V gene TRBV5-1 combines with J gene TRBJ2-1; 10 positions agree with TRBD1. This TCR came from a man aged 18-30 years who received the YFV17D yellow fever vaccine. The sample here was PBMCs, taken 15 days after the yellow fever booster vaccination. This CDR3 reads CASSLAPRDRGNNEQFF. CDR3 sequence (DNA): TGCGCCAGCAGCTTGGCGCCCCGGGACAGGGGAAACAATGAGCAGTTCTTC. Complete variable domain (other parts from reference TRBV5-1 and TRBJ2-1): KAGVTQTPRYLIKTRGQQVTLSCSPISGHRSVSWYQQTPGQGLQFLFEYFSETQRNKGNFPGRFSGRQFSNSRSEMNVSTLELGDSALYLCASSLAPRDRGNNEQFFGPGTRLTVL.